This T cell receptor beta chain comes out of a study of T cell responses to AZD1222 COVID-19 vaccine. Libraries were prepared by immunoSEQ multiplex PCR; TCRdb keeps only in-frame clonotypes and omits some of them. The sample has over 60,000 clones, 87% seen once. Looked up from germline, CDR1 is MNHEY and CDR2 is SVGEGT. This CDR3 has 16 residues. V was clipped by 2 bases and J by 6 bases, with 17 bases between them. The chain recombines TRBV6-2 or TRBV6-3 with TRBJ2-1; D gene ambiguous. The sample in question was peripheral blood, obtained on day 0 of AZD1222 vaccination. The clonotype was recovered from an adult in good health. The CDR3, as DNA: TGTGCCAGCAGTTACCCGTCCGATTTTTTTCGCAATGAGCAGTTCTTC. Residues: CASSYPSDFFRNEQFF.